Shown below are 20 T cell receptor beta chains from a single sample sequenced in a study of response to subunit inactivated influenza vaccine. TCRdb re-called the RT-PCR reads with MiXCR, one entry per CDR3 protein. The table lists approximately 570,000 distinct CDR3 sequences, 7.6% of them singletons. This material consisted of PBMCs from blood, taken less than 30 months after vaccination. The receptors were sampled from a man between 50 and 75 years old who received an inactivated influenza vaccine.

This rearrangement joins TRBV4-3 to TRBJ1-2; D not certain. CDR1 is LGHNA and CDR2 is YSLEER in the germline V gene. Between the trimmed V and J ends, which lost 0 bases and 4 bases, there was a span of 15 bases. There are 16 residues in the CDR3. In DNA form, the CDR3 reads TGCGCCAGCAGCCAAGATGCGAAACGGACCGTCTATGGCTACACCTTC. This encodes CASSQDAKRTVYGYTF.

This chain joins TRBV7-2 and TRBJ2-3; TRBD2 matches 10 bases. The CDR3 has 17 residues. From germline, CDR1 is SGHTA and CDR2 FQGNSA. The V gene end was trimmed by 1 base and the J gene end by 5 bases; junction bases not matched to a gene: 9. The CDR3 nucleotides read TGTGCCAGCAGCTTAGGGCTAGCGGGAGTCGGAGGAGATACGCAGTATTTT. It codes for CASSLGLAGVGGDTQYF.

This clonotype showed up just a few times. The DNA for the CDR3 is TGTGCCAGCAGTTACTCGACTCGGGACTTAGATACGCAGTATTTT. This encodes CASSYSTRDLDTQYF. The rearrangement joins TRBV6-5 to TRBJ2-3; D may be TRBD2 (6 bases). The CDR3 contains 15 residues. The germline gives CDR1 MNHEY, CDR2 SVGAGI. Between the trimmed V and J ends, which lost 0 bases and 5 bases, there was a span of 12 bases.

This clonotype was found a few times. The chain employs TRBV7-6 and TRBJ2-3; 8 positions match TRBD2. Trimming cost V 1 base and J 5 bases; bases outside gene matches: 5. The length of the CDR3 is 15 residues. Germline V CDR1 and CDR2: SGHVS, FNYEAQ. As DNA, the CDR3 is TGTGCCAGCAGCTTAGAGCGGGGACTAGGAGATACGCAGTATTTT. Translating it yields CASSLERGLGDTQYF.

This chain joins TRBV12-3 or TRBV12-4 and TRBJ2-1; D gene ambiguous. This CDR3 region has 15 residues. V shed 7 bases and J shed 3 bases, with 16 bases lying between them. This CDR3 is CASTTGEVGYNEQFF. CDR3 nucleotides: TGTGCCAGCACCACGGGCGAGGTAGGCTACAATGAGCAGTTCTTC.

The CDR3 loop is CAISESSGQFEAFF. The CDR3 region has the DNA TGTGCCATCAGTGAGTCCTCGGGACAGTTTGAAGCTTTCTTT. The chain is built from TRBV10-3 and TRBJ1-1; 7 nucleotides align to TRBD1. The germline CDR1 and CDR2 sequences are ENHRY and SYGVKD. V dropped 0 bases and J dropped 7; count of bases not matched to a gene: 5. The CDR3 consists of 14 residues.

The V and J genes are TRBV12-5 and TRBJ2-1; possible D gene TRBD2, 5 bases. V lost 6 bases and J 9 bases, leaving 18 bases between the germline ends. Germline assignment: CDR1 LGHNT and CDR2 FRNRAP. The CDR3 sequence is 14 residues long. The CDR3 nucleotides are TGTGCTAGTGGGCCAAGTACTAGGAGCGGTGAGCAGTTCTTC. Protein product: CASGPSTRSGEQFF. The full variable domain, with the rest looked up from reference TRBV12-5 and TRBJ2-1, is DARVTQTPRHKVTEMGQEVTMRCQPILGHNTVFWYRQTMMQGLELLAYFRNRAPLDDSGMPKDRFSAEMPDATLATLKIQPSEPRDSAVYFCASGPSTRSGEQFFGPGTRLTVL.

This clonotype was observed a handful of times. J is TRBJ2-6 and V is TRBV5-5; TRBD1 might be the D (6 bases). The CDR3 consists of 15 residues. The ends were cut back, 3 bases at V and 2 bases at J, with 9 bases in the middle. CDR1 and CDR2 from the germline V gene are SGHKS and YYEKEE (reference sequence). CDR3 sequence reads: CASSYNRAGANVLTF. In nucleotides, the CDR3 is TGTGCCAGCAGCTACAACAGGGCTGGGGCCAACGTCCTGACTTTC.

In its sample, this clonotype was seen many times. CDR3 sequence (DNA): TGCAGTGCTATTCCGGGACTAGCGGAAAATGAAGAGACCCAGTACTTC. This sequence encodes CSAIPGLAENEETQYF. The chain combines TRBV20-1 with TRBJ2-5, with TRBD2 matching 11 bases. After removal of 4 bases from V and 3 bases from J, the junction contained 10 bases not matched to a gene. CDR3 size: 16 residues. Germline V CDR1 and CDR2: DFQATT, SNEGSKA (reference sequence).

This clonotype was seen more than once but under ten times. The V and J genes are TRBV27 and TRBJ2-1; 9 bases line up with TRBD2. CDR1 and CDR2 from the germline V gene are MNHEY and SMNVEV (reference sequence). V lost 2 bases and J lost 5; bases outside the gene matches: 7. The CDR3 runs to 16 residues. This CDR3 reads CASSLIGGGVNNEQFF. The CDR3 DNA reads TGTGCCAGCAGTTTAATCGGCGGGGGGGTAAACAATGAGCAGTTCTTC.

This clonotype has at least ten counts. The chain carries TRBV7-2 and TRBJ2-7, with 9 bases aligning to TRBD1. CDR1 and CDR2 (germline): SGHTA, FQGNSA. The CDR3 runs 14 residues. V lost 6 bases and J lost 4; bases outside the gene matches: 7. The CDR3 loop is CASSPNRGLYEQYF. Written as DNA, the CDR3 is TGTGCCAGCAGTCCAAACAGGGGGCTATACGAGCAGTACTTC.

The chain carries TRBV5-1 and TRBJ2-7; 7 nucleotides align to TRBD1. Looked up from germline, CDR1 is SGHRS and CDR2 is YFSETQ. Unmatched junction bases numbered 9, after V lost 5 bases and J lost 4 bases. The CDR3 extends over 14 amino acids. Here the CDR3 reads CASREIQGPYEQYF. CDR3 nucleotides: TGCGCCAGCAGAGAAATACAGGGGCCGTACGAGCAGTACTTC.

This clonotype was detected a few times. The chain links TRBV10-3 to TRBJ1-2; D is perhaps TRBD1 (6 bases). CDR1 and CDR2 from the germline V gene are ENHRY and SYGVKD. Trimming took off 7 bases at V and 1 base at J, with 10 bases between the two ends. This CDR3 is built from 13 residues. The CDR3: CAINREDNYGYTF. In DNA, the CDR3 is TGTGCCATCAACAGGGAGGATAACTATGGCTACACCTTC.

This chain links TRBV12-3 or TRBV12-4 with TRBJ1-4; D is unclear. This CDR3 has 16 amino acids. Trimming shortened V by 6 bases and J by 4 bases, and 18 bases separated the two germline ends. The CDR3 reads CASRDERQGGNEKLFF. DNA of the CDR3: TGTGCCAGCAGGGACGAAAGACAAGGAGGTAATGAAAAACTGTTTTTT.

In its sample, this clonotype was seen a few times. The genes are TRBV5-4 and TRBJ2-2; tentatively, D is TRBD2 (6 bases). The V and J ends lost 2 bases and 1 base respectively, with 9 bases between them. CDR1 and CDR2 (germline): SGHNT, YYREEE (reference sequence). The CDR3 totals 15 residues. CDR3 amino acids: CASSFAGMNTGELFF. CDR3 coding DNA: TGTGCCAGCAGCTTCGCGGGAATGAACACCGGGGAGCTGTTTTTT.

The chain couples TRBV7-9 to TRBJ2-2; maybe TRBD1 (5 bases). This CDR3 is 17 amino acids long. V gave up 5 bases and J gave up 9 bases, with 25 bases separating them. The germline gives CDR1 SEHNR, CDR2 FQNEAQ (reference sequence). The chain's CDR3 is CASSHMTRALGVRELFF. DNA of the CDR3: TGTGCCAGCAGCCATATGACCCGGGCCCTAGGGGTCCGGGAGCTGTTTTTT.

This clonotype has only a few counts. This sequence may be a read error, since a much larger clone differs from it by one base. The chain combines TRBV28 with TRBJ2-5; D is undetermined. The germline gives CDR1 MDHEN, CDR2 SYDVKM. The CDR3 runs to 13 residues. The chain's CDR3 is CPSSLNKWETQYF. CDR3 DNA sequence: TGTCCCAGCAGTTTAAACAAATGGGAGACCCAGTACTTC.

In this sample, this clonotype turned up many times. The gene calls are TRBV5-1 and TRBJ2-7; TRBD1 aligns across 9 bases. Germline V lookup: CDR1 SGHRS, CDR2 YFSETQ. V lost 2 bases, J lost 2 bases, and 8 bases stayed unmatched. The CDR3 is made up of 16 amino acids. The CDR3 coding sequence is TGCGCCAGCAGCTTATCTTTACAGGGGGCGACCTACGAGCAGTACTTC. It translates to CASSLSLQGATYEQYF. The full variable domain, completed using reference TRBV5-1 and TRBJ2-7, is KAGVTQTPRYLIKTRGQQVTLSCSPISGHRSVSWYQQTPGQGLQFLFEYFSETQRNKGNFPGRFSGRQFSNSRSEMNVSTLELGDSALYLCASSLSLQGATYEQYFGPGTRLTVT.

This clonotype was counted at least ten times. The chain is built from TRBV20-1 and TRBJ2-7; 7 nucleotides align to TRBD2. The V and J ends lost 0 bases and 3 bases, in that order; junction bases with no gene match: 2. This CDR3 is built from 13 residues. Germline lookup yields CDR1 DFQATT and CDR2 SNEGSKA (reference sequence). The CDR3 DNA sequence: TGCAGTGCTAGAGAACGGGGGGACTACGAGCAGTACTTC. This encodes CSARERGDYEQYF.

In DNA form, the CDR3 reads TGTGCCAGCAGTAGAGAAACTATTGCAGGGAGAAACGAGCAGTACTTC. As protein: CASSRETIAGRNEQYF. The chain has TRBV27 and TRBJ2-7; the D call may be TRBD1 or TRBD2 (5 bases each). Trimming removed 5 bases from V and 5 bases from J, with 22 bases in between. The CDR3 contains 16 residues. The germline CDR1 and CDR2 sequences are MNHEY and SMNVEV (reference sequence).